These T cell receptor beta chains were read from a single sample in a study of blood T cell repertoires in COVID-19. The repertoire was sequenced with immunoSEQ multiplex PCR; TCRdb's copy has only in-frame clones and lacks some. The sample comprises fewer than 250,000 clones, 70% to 85% of which are singletons, and roughly 12% rests with the top ten. The sequencing input was peripheral blood. These receptors came from a woman in her forties or fifties with acute or convalescent COVID-19. Both conserved end residues are part of each CDR3. D genes are given only for firm matches. Only some rows state a clone size, as once, few, many or a class for expanded clones.

clone_size	v_call	j_call	d_call	cdr3_aa	cdr3_nt
.	TRBV6-5	TRBJ1-5	.	CASSLRIDQPQHF	TGTGCCAGCAGCCTCAGGATCGATCAGCCCCAGCATTTT
.	TRBV18	TRBJ1-6	.	CASSPPATANSPLHF	TGTGCCAGCTCACCACCGGCGACAGCCAATTCACCCCTCCACTTT
.	TRBV19	TRBJ1-1	.	CASSMGQGILVNTEAFF	TGTGCCAGTAGTATGGGGCAGGGTATCCTTGTGAACACTGAAGCTTTCTTT
few	TRBV10-2	TRBJ2-7	TRBD1	CATRGQLSGEQYF	TGCGCCACCCGGGGACAGCTCTCGGGGGAGCAGTACTTC
.	TRBV24-1	TRBJ2-1	TRBD2	CATSDPTSGAYNEQFF	TGTGCCACCAGTGACCCGACTAGCGGGGCATACAATGAGCAGTTCTTC
once	TRBV3-1/TRBV3-2	TRBJ2-4	TRBD2	CASSQRSETSGGAVAKNIQYF	TGTGCCAGCAGCCAACGTAGCGAGACTAGCGGGGGAGCCGTAGCCAAAAACATTCAGTACTTC
.	TRBV7-7	TRBJ1-2	.	CASSLKPEGVKTF	TGTGCTAGCAGCTTAAAACCCGAGGGGGTGAAGACCTTC
once	TRBV19	TRBJ2-7	.	CASSSRSGVLFAEQYF	TGTGCCAGTAGTTCCAGATCGGGGGTTCTTTTTGCCGAGCAGTACTTC
.	TRBV3-1/TRBV3-2	TRBJ2-1	TRBD2	CASSQRTSSYNEQFF	TGTGCCAGCAGCCAAAGGACTAGCTCCTACAATGAGCAGTTCTTC
.	TRBV30	TRBJ1-6	.	CAWSVGSGYNSPLHF	TGTGCCTGGAGTGTCGGGTCCGGCTATAATTCACCCCTCCACTTT
.	TRBV12-3/TRBV12-4	TRBJ1-5	.	CASSPGKVQPQHF	TGTGCCAGCAGCCCAGGGAAAGTTCAGCCCCAGCATTTT
.	TRBV4-3	TRBJ1-5	.	CASSQDPGRQPQHF	TGCGCCAGCAGCCAAGATCCGGGTCGGCAGCCCCAGCATTTT
.	TRBV4-2	TRBJ1-6	.	CASSQDLKGSPLHF	TGTGCCAGCAGCCAAGATCTGAAGGGGTCACCCCTCCACTTT
.	TRBV9	TRBJ1-2	.	CASSVAQGRGLNYGYTF	TGTGCCAGCAGCGTAGCCCAGGGGCGAGGGCTCAACTATGGCTACACCTTC
.	TRBV27	TRBJ1-2	TRBD1	CASSLRGQVGYTF	TGTGCCAGCAGTTTGAGGGGGCAGGTTGGCTACACCTTC
once	TRBV28	TRBJ1-1	TRBD1	CASGTTGALAEAFF	TGTGCCAGCGGAACTACAGGGGCTCTCGCTGAAGCTTTCTTT
.	TRBV19	TRBJ1-1	.	CASSYSMNTEAFF	TGTGCCAGTAGTTATAGCATGAACACTGAAGCTTTCTTT
.	TRBV5-1	TRBJ1-1	.	CASSLENRDNTEAFF	TGCGCCAGCAGCTTGGAAAACAGGGATAACACTGAAGCTTTCTTT
.	TRBV19	TRBJ2-1	TRBD2	CASSIPSSGRGSRNEQFF	TGTGCCAGTAGTATCCCTTCTAGCGGGAGAGGGTCACGCAATGAGCAGTTCTTC
.	TRBV5-1	TRBJ1-6	.	CATSQTGNSPLHF	TGCGCCACTTCCCAGACAGGCAATTCACCCCTCCACTTT
.	TRBV2	TRBJ2-7	TRBD1	CASIRGPSSYEQYF	TGTGCCAGCATAAGGGGGCCGAGCTCCTACGAGCAGTACTTC